The 10 T cell receptor beta chains below all came from one sample that was sequenced in a study of Graves' ophthalmopathy and Graves' hyperthyroidism. RNA transcripts were the source from which TCR beta CDR3 regions were amplified. HTBI-primed first-round RT-PCR preceded second-round multiplex PCR. TCRdb itself ran the multiplex PCR reads through MiXCR, one entry per CDR3 protein. The table includes 740,000 or so distinct CDR3 sequences, 40% detected once. The sequenced sample was peripheral blood. These receptors were collected from an adult man with Graves' ophthalmopathy.

Comment on this clonotype: A read error may be the cause here, since a much bigger clone is one base away. The V call is TRBV10-3, the J call TRBJ2-2; D is ambiguous. The CDR3 is 15 amino acids. V lost 6 bases and J 0 bases, leaving 11 bases between the germline ends. Germline assignment: CDR1 ENHRY and CDR2 SYGVKD. As DNA, the CDR3 is TGTGCCATCAGGGAAACTTCTGCGAACACCGGGGAGCTGTTTTTT. Protein: CAIRETSANTGELFF.

V is TRBV25-1 and J is TRBJ1-2; unclear D gene. CDR1 is MGHDK, CDR2 SYGVNS, per germline. This CDR3 contains 15 residues. V was shortened by 5 bases and J by 3 bases, with 16 bases between the two germline ends. The CDR3 loop is CASSRGIGGDYGYTF. Written as DNA, the CDR3 is TGTGCCAGCAGTCGAGGTATCGGTGGCGACTATGGCTACACCTTC.

The rearrangement links TRBV12-3 or TRBV12-4 to TRBJ1-6; D ambiguous. This CDR3 is 15 amino acids long. Trimming shortened V by 5 bases and J by 4 bases, and 12 bases separated the two germline ends. CDR3: CASSLLGEYNSPLHF. The CDR3 DNA is TGTGCCAGCAGTCTATTGGGAGAGTATAATTCACCCCTCCACTTT.

This chain links TRBV2 with TRBJ2-5; no clear D gene. The CDR3 is 11 amino acids. Trimming removed 4 bases at V and 9 bases at J, with 9 bases between. Per the germline V gene, CDR1 is SNHLY and CDR2 is FYNNEI. The CDR3 loop reads CASSGGAAQYF. CDR3 DNA: TGTGCCAGCAGTGGGGGTGCGGCCCAGTACTTC.

This clonotype turned up a few times. This chain connects TRBV9 to TRBJ1-5, with D unclear. The V and J ends lost 3 bases and 8 bases respectively, with 12 bases between them. Germline CDR1 SGDLS, CDR2 YYNGEE. This CDR3 contains 13 residues. Here the CDR3 reads CASSAQSWEPQHF. The CDR3 region has the DNA TGTGCCAGCAGCGCCCAAAGTTGGGAGCCCCAGCATTTT.

V is TRBV19 and J is TRBJ2-5, with 14 bases fitting TRBD2. V dropped 5 bases and J dropped 4; count of bases not matched to a gene: 9. Germline CDR1 reads LNHDA; CDR2 reads SQIVND (reference sequence). The CDR3 runs to 17 residues. CDR3 DNA sequence: TGTGCCAGTAGTCCCCCCCAAGGGACTAGCGGGAGAGAGACCCAGTACTTC. Translating gives CASSPPQGTSGRETQYF.

The sample holds a few counts of this clonotype. V usage is TRBV4-3 and J usage is TRBJ2-7; D perhaps matches TRBD1 (6 bases). The CDR3 loop spans 14 amino acids. Germline V lookup: CDR1 LGHNA, CDR2 YSLEER. V was pared by 0 bases and J by 6 bases, with 12 bases between. The CDR3 reads CASSQDYRVAEQYF. The DNA for the CDR3 is TGCGCCAGCAGCCAAGACTACAGGGTCGCCGAGCAGTACTTC.

Note on this clonotype: A much larger clone is a single base away; this may be a read error. This chain uses TRBV29-1 with TRBJ2-2; a possible D gene is TRBD1 (6 bases). V lost 7 bases, J lost 6 bases, and 15 bases lay in between. Germline V CDR1 and CDR2: SQVTM, ANQGSEA. The CDR3 consists of 13 residues. The CDR3, as DNA: TGCAGCGGAGGACAGACAACCGCCGGGGAGCTGTTTTTT. As protein: CSGGQTTAGELFF.

This clonotype was recorded a few times. The genes are TRBV5-1 and TRBJ1-2; 7 bases are shared with TRBD1. After removal of 0 bases from V and 10 bases from J, the junction contained 9 bases not matched to a gene. CDR3 size: 14 residues. CDR1 and CDR2 (germline): SGHRS, YFSETQ. CDR3 nucleotides: TGCGCCAGCAGCTTGGACCTGGGACAGTGGTCCTACACCTTC. Translated, it gives CASSLDLGQWSYTF.

The V and J genes are TRBV9 and TRBJ2-7; D assignment may be TRBD1 or TRBD2 (6 bases each). The germline gives CDR1 SGDLS, CDR2 YYNGEE. The germline V and J ends were trimmed by 2 bases and 3 bases, with 15 bases remaining between them. The CDR3 length is 15 residues. This chain's CDR3 is CASSVAAGHYYEQYF. In DNA form, the CDR3 reads TGTGCCAGCAGCGTGGCTGCGGGACACTACTACGAGCAGTACTTC. Filled out from reference TRBV9 and TRBJ2-7, the complete variable domain reads DSGVTQTPKHLITATGQRVTLRCSPRSGDLSVYWYQQSLDQGLQFLIQYYNGEERAKGNILERFSAQQFPDLHSELNLSSLELGDSALYFCASSVAAGHYYEQYFGPGTRLTVT.